This T cell receptor beta chain was found in a study of cytomegalovirus exposure and HLA in healthy donors. Study-wide results and caveats: Indistinguishability led to the exclusion of some V segments, TRBV6-2 and TRBV6-3 included. TCR beta V segments were, for the most part, productive about 87% or about 30% of the time in an earlier analysis. An analysis that was carried out later associated 15,000 to 20,000 TCR beta sequences with HLA alleles at 0.05 false discovery rate. Later analysis identified a missense DCLRE1C variant that was linked to TCR beta V- and J-gene trimming.

With 6 bases removed from V and 5 bases from J, the gap between germline ends came to 10 bases. Germline CDR1 is MNHEY and CDR2 is SVGAGI. The CDR3 extends over 13 amino acids. The PCR used 60 Vbeta and 13 Jbeta primers. The method was immunoSEQ multiplex PCR; TCRdb's version includes in-frame clones alone and lacks a portion of them. The sample carries 250,000 to 350,000 clones, approximately 90% recorded once. For this clone: Its specificity is not known.

The chain has TRBV6-5 and TRBJ1-4; D ambiguous. The sequencing sample was made of PBMCs. The clonotype originates from a middle-aged man in good health and CMV-seropositive. CDR3 amino acids: CASRSFANEKLFF. The DNA for the CDR3 is TGTGCCAGCAGGTCCTTCGCGAATGAAAAACTGTTTTTT.